This T cell receptor beta chain is from a study of T-cell reconstitution after alpha-beta-depleted transplantation in children. Study-level points and caveats: Several hundred rapidly expanded clones from non-depleted graft cells reportedly supplied alpha-beta T cells about two months post-transplant.

Unique molecular identifiers were built into the TCRbeta library. From the PCR reads, TCRdb called clonotypes with MiXCR, one entry per CDR3 protein. The sample includes 250,000 to 350,000 distinct CDR3 sequences, 23% of them seen just once. The germline gives CDR1 MGHRA, CDR2 YSYEKL. V shed 5 bases, J shed 4 bases, and the junction held 19 bases outside the gene matches. The CDR3 contains 18 residues. Comment on this clonotype: Antigen: not known.

The source material was PBMCs, mostly from graft donor cells, sampled 180 days after TCRalphabeta/CD19-depleted stem cell transplant. The sequence was obtained from a male patient aged 10 to 17 who had a stem cell transplant for acute lymphoblastic leukemia, so the T cells may come from the graft donor. This chain joins TRBV4-1 and TRBJ2-5; 7 bases fit TRBD1. This CDR3 is CASSGYDRAVWRRETQYF. DNA of the CDR3: TGCGCCAGCAGCGGTTATGACAGGGCGGTTTGGAGGCGAGAGACCCAGTACTTC.